A selection of T cell receptor beta chains follows, all from one sample in a study of T cell repertoires in cytomegalovirus infection. TCRdb passed the reads through MiXCR, listing each CDR3 protein once. The sample yields fewer than 300,000 distinct CDR3 sequences, under 30% seen once. Sample: PBMCs. These receptors were collected from a human donor in good health (CMV status not recorded). Some clones in this sample may be carry-over from other donors' samples. Each CDR3 is given without its conserved first and last residue.

j_gene: TRBJ2-3
v_gene: TRBV5-1
CDR3aa: ASSSGTVTDTQY

j_gene: TRBJ1-2
v_gene: TRBV7-2
CDR3aa: ASSAERRPRKGGYT

j_gene: TRBJ2-2
v_gene: TRBV28
CDR3aa: ASSLTSGDTGELF

j_gene: TRBJ2-5
v_gene: TRBV4-3
CDR3aa: ASSQAGTQKETQY

j_gene: TRBJ2-7
v_gene: TRBV10-2
CDR3aa: ASRPGDRGYEQY

j_gene: TRBJ2-3
v_gene: TRBV6-1
CDR3aa: ASSKRLAGATRDTQY

j_gene: TRBJ2-3
v_gene: TRBV7-8
CDR3aa: ASSPRGLAASTDTQY

j_gene: TRBJ1-1
v_gene: TRBV6-6
CDR3aa: ASSYSRTADTEAF

j_gene: TRBJ2-7
v_gene: TRBV7-9
CDR3aa: ASSHPMGWADYEQY

j_gene: TRBJ2-6
v_gene: TRBV6-1
CDR3aa: ASSERSTGQGFGANVLT

j_gene: TRBJ2-3
v_gene: TRBV24-1
CDR3aa: ATSDVANTDTQY

j_gene: TRBJ2-5
v_gene: TRBV6-1
CDR3aa: ASSEELRGQETQY

j_gene: TRBJ1-5
v_gene: TRBV20-1
CDR3aa: SARRQGNQPQH

j_gene: TRBJ1-1
v_gene: TRBV6-8
CDR3aa: ASSLGRVERTEAF

j_gene: TRBJ2-1
v_gene: TRBV7-8
CDR3aa: ASSLGLGLAGDNEQF

j_gene: TRBJ2-2
v_gene: TRBV11-2
CDR3aa: ASSLALGGVGELF

j_gene: TRBJ1-5
v_gene: TRBV7-8
CDR3aa: ASSLIYQPQH

j_gene: TRBJ1-5
v_gene: TRBV20-1
CDR3aa: SAFTGSNQPQH

j_gene: TRBJ2-2
v_gene: TRBV7-2
CDR3aa: ASSVVAGHTGELF

j_gene: TRBJ1-3
v_gene: TRBV4-3
CDR3aa: ASSQDERSRGNTIY

j_gene: TRBJ1-2
v_gene: TRBV29-1
CDR3aa: SVERQGGGYT

j_gene: TRBJ2-1
v_gene: TRBV12-3/TRBV12-4
CDR3aa: ASSFIVPASGRGNEQF

j_gene: TRBJ1-6
v_gene: TRBV11-2
CDR3aa: ASSWDRGNSPLH

j_gene: TRBJ2-1
v_gene: TRBV6-2/TRBV6-3
CDR3aa: ASRDSYNEQF

j_gene: TRBJ2-7
v_gene: TRBV12-3/TRBV12-4
CDR3aa: ASSLGYGEQY

j_gene: TRBJ2-7
v_gene: TRBV7-2
CDR3aa: ASSLAGVFEQY

j_gene: TRBJ1-1
v_gene: TRBV7-2
CDR3aa: ASSLRRSTEAF

j_gene: TRBJ2-1
v_gene: TRBV7-2
CDR3aa: ASSKTHRGGVGSGNNEQF

j_gene: TRBJ2-1
v_gene: TRBV20-1
CDR3aa: SAKGGGSWNEQF

j_gene: TRBJ2-5
v_gene: TRBV7-9
CDR3aa: ASSRRLAGETQY

j_gene: TRBJ2-4
v_gene: TRBV5-5
CDR3aa: ASSFEGKFKNIQY

j_gene: TRBJ1-6
v_gene: TRBV7-2
CDR3aa: ASSPVGTGDSPLH

j_gene: TRBJ2-7
v_gene: TRBV20-1
CDR3aa: SATKRLAGGLADEQY

j_gene: TRBJ2-1
v_gene: TRBV7-2
CDR3aa: ASRLTARDKGI

j_gene: TRBJ1-5
v_gene: TRBV12-3/TRBV12-4
CDR3aa: ASSRQGAQPQH

j_gene: TRBJ1-1
v_gene: TRBV7-2
CDR3aa: ASSGQINTEAF

j_gene: TRBJ2-3
v_gene: TRBV20-1
CDR3aa: SAKTGGADTQY

j_gene: TRBJ2-5
v_gene: TRBV7-4
CDR3aa: ASSLGIAGGQETQY

j_gene: TRBJ1-2
v_gene: TRBV12-3/TRBV12-4
CDR3aa: ASSSLGTGGYGYT

j_gene: TRBJ2-5
v_gene: TRBV11-2
CDR3aa: ASSSTGGYQETQY

j_gene: TRBJ1-5
v_gene: TRBV28
CDR3aa: ASAGGRNNQPQH

j_gene: TRBJ1-2
v_gene: TRBV28
CDR3aa: ASSSPGDYGYT

j_gene: TRBJ2-6
v_gene: TRBV28
CDR3aa: ASSSPSLSGANVLT

j_gene: TRBJ2-6
v_gene: TRBV4-3
CDR3aa: ASSQVSGGLSGANVLT

j_gene: TRBJ2-7
v_gene: TRBV20-1
CDR3aa: SATGTGSSYEQY

j_gene: TRBJ2-5
v_gene: TRBV20-1
CDR3aa: SSYAGLSSETQY

j_gene: TRBJ1-2
v_gene: TRBV25-1
CDR3aa: ASSALTGYGYT

j_gene: TRBJ2-1
v_gene: TRBV2
CDR3aa: ASGQDEGEQF

j_gene: TRBJ1-2
v_gene: TRBV4-3
CDR3aa: ASSQSGTPNYGYT

j_gene: TRBJ2-3
v_gene: TRBV7-2
CDR3aa: ASSLRLADADTQY

j_gene: TRBJ1-5
v_gene: TRBV11-2
CDR3aa: ASSLGARGDQPQH

j_gene: TRBJ2-7
v_gene: TRBV7-2
CDR3aa: ASSSIAGTATYEQY

j_gene: TRBJ2-7
v_gene: TRBV20-1
CDR3aa: SARRGYEQY

j_gene: TRBJ1-1
v_gene: TRBV7-2
CDR3aa: ASSLVGQWGTEAF

j_gene: TRBJ2-5
v_gene: TRBV6-1
CDR3aa: ASSPPGTPRETQY

j_gene: TRBJ2-3
v_gene: TRBV20-1
CDR3aa: SARSGLAGAADTQY

j_gene: TRBJ2-3
v_gene: TRBV5-4
CDR3aa: ASSWDSDTDTQY

j_gene: TRBJ2-5
v_gene: TRBV5-1
CDR3aa: ASSLGGFQETQY

j_gene: TRBJ2-3
v_gene: TRBV14
CDR3aa: ASSQTTGSTDTQY